These 12 T cell receptor beta chains originate from one sample sequenced in a study of STAT5B mutations in CD4+ large granular lymphocyte leukemia. The protocol was immunoSEQ multiplex PCR, while the TCRdb copy is restricted to in-frame clones and leaves out a portion. The sample has about 26,000 clones, approximately 80% seen once; the top ten hold 0.25% to 0.35%. The material sequenced was CD4+ T cells from blood buffy coats. The receptors were gathered from a human donor in good health.

This clone has more than one count but fewer than ten. This chain connects TRBV5-6 to TRBJ2-2; D gene unclear. Trimming took 0 bases from V and 0 from J, leaving 9 bases between them. Germline values: CDR1 SGHDT, CDR2 YYEEEE. There are 16 residues in the CDR3. CDR3 protein: CASSLGRLTNTGELFF. CDR3 nucleotides: TGTGCCAGCAGCTTGGGACGTCTAACGAACACCGGGGAGCTGTTTTTT.

V usage is TRBV4-3 and J usage is TRBJ2-4, with D uncertain. Trimming took off 1 base at V and 1 base at J, with 20 bases between the two ends. Germline CDR1 reads LGHNA; CDR2 reads YSLEER. The CDR3 is 19 amino acids. CDR3 bases: TGCGCCAGCAGCCAAGTTGGAAGAAGATTGGGTGAGGCCAAAAACATTCAGTACTTC. The encoded protein is CASSQVGRRLGEAKNIQYF.

The chain employs TRBV7-8 and TRBJ1-2; D might be TRBD1 (5 bases). The germline gives CDR1 SGHVS, CDR2 FQNEAQ. The CDR3 contains 13 residues. The V end lost 5 bases, the J end lost 3 bases, and 10 bases lay between the germline ends. The CDR3 protein is CASSQTADYGYTF. The CDR3 bases are TGTGCCAGCAGCCAGACAGCAGACTATGGCTACACCTTC.

This rearrangement joins TRBV18 to TRBJ2-7; 9 bases map to TRBD1. With 2 bases clipped from V and 9 bases from J, the junction kept 14 bases outside the gene matches. Germline V gene data show CDR1 as KGHSH and CDR2 as LQKENI. CDR3 length: 16 amino acids. CDR3: CASSPVRTGVPFGQYF. In DNA form, the CDR3 reads TGTGCCAGCTCACCAGTAAGGACAGGGGTCCCCTTTGGGCAGTACTTC.

This chain links TRBV4-2 with TRBJ2-1; 9 nucleotides agree with TRBD2. V was pared by 6 bases and J by 8 bases, with 11 bases of the junction left unmatched. The CDR3 extends over 15 amino acids. Germline CDR1 and CDR2: LGHNA and YNFKEQ. CDR3 region: CASRNSLAGRDEQFF. CDR3 nucleotide sequence: TGTGCCAGCAGAAACTCCCTAGCGGGAAGGGATGAGCAGTTCTTC.

The chain combines TRBV11-2 with TRBJ1-1; D is undetermined. The V gene lost 0 bases and the J gene lost 1 base, with 0 bases spanning the gap. The CDR3 totals 12 residues. CDR1 is SGHAT, CDR2 FQNNGV, per germline. The CDR3 DNA reads as TGTGCCAGCAGCTTAGAGAACACTGAAGCTTTCTTT. It is translated as CASSLENTEAFF.

This sequence joins TRBV6-4 and TRBJ1-1; 7 bases agree with TRBD1. The CDR3 has 11 amino acids. With 6 bases clipped from V and 8 bases from J, the junction kept 3 bases outside the gene matches. Germline CDR1 MRHNA, CDR2 SNTAGT. CDR3 nucleotides: TGTGCCAGCAGCAAACAGGGGGAAGCTTTCTTT. Protein product: CASSKQGEAFF.

This clone was counted a single time. The chain uses TRBV7-8 and TRBJ1-4; no clear D. Germline V gene lookup returns CDR1 SGHVS and CDR2 FQNEAQ. The CDR3 length is 15 residues. The V and J ends lost 0 bases and 6 bases respectively, with 11 bases between them. CDR3: CASSLALGSDEKLFF. As DNA, the CDR3 is TGTGCCAGCAGCTTAGCGCTTGGGTCGGATGAAAAACTGTTTTTT.

This clone was recorded only once. The rearrangement links TRBV19 to TRBJ2-3; the D is unclear. The CDR3 length is 14 residues. The V and J ends lost 0 bases and 3 bases respectively, with 7 bases between them. The germline V gene has CDR1 LNHDA and CDR2 SQIVND (reference sequence). The CDR3, as DNA: TGTGCCAGTAGTATAGATCAGACTACAGATACGCAGTATTTT. The encoded protein is CASSIDQTTDTQYF.

The chain links TRBV2 to TRBJ1-4, with D unclear. Trimming pared 5 bases from V and 4 bases from J, leaving 8 bases between. Germline loops: CDR1 SNHLY, CDR2 FYNNEI. The CDR3 spans 13 residues. CDR3: CASSSLGNEKLFF. The CDR3 DNA follows: TGTGCCAGCAGTTCCTTAGGTAATGAAAAACTGTTTTTT.

The sample holds one count of this clone. The V call is TRBV6-6, the J call TRBJ1-2, with no clear D. CDR1 and CDR2 (germline): MNHNY, SVGAGI (reference sequence). The CDR3 contains 13 residues. V gave up 6 bases and J gave up 8 bases, with 16 bases separating them. CDR3 region: CASSPGRVGGYTF. Written as DNA, the CDR3 is TGTGCCAGCAGCCCAGGACGGGTGGGCGGCTACACCTTC.

This clone was found a few times. The rearrangement links TRBV5-1 to TRBJ2-7, with a weak D call TRBD2 (6 bases). With 0 bases removed from V and 6 bases from J, the gap between germline ends came to 19 bases. Germline values: CDR1 SGHRS, CDR2 YFSETQ. CDR3 length: 16 residues. CDR3 DNA: TGCGCCAGCAGCTTGGGTACTAGCACCCGCTTTGGCGAGCAGTACTTC. Amino acid sequence: CASSLGTSTRFGEQYF.